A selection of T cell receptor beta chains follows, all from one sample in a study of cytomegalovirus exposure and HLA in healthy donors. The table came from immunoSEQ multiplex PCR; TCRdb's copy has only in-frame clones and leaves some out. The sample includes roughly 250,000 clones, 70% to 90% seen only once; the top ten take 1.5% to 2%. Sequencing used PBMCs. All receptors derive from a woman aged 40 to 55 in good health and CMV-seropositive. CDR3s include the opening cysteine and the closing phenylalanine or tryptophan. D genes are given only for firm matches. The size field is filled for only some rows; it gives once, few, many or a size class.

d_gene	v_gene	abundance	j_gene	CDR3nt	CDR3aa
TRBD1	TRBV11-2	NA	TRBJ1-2	TGTGCCAGCAGCGTACAGGGGCCCAACTATGGCTACACCTTC	CASSVQGPNYGYTF
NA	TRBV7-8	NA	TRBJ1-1	TGTGCCAGCAGCTCACGTGAAGGGAGCACTGAAGCTTTCTTT	CASSSREGSTEAFF
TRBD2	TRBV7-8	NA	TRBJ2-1	TGTGCCAGCAGCGGCATCGAGACTAGCGAGATGGACAATGAGCAGTTCTTC	CASSGIETSEMDNEQFF
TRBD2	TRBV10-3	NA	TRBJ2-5	TGTGCCATCAGCGCTCTCCCAGGGACTAGCGGGAGTAATGGTGAGACCCAGTACTTC	CAISALPGTSGSNGETQYF
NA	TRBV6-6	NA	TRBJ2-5	TGTGCCAGCAGTCCACTCTCTAGTATATTGACGGAGACCCAGTACTTC	CASSPLSSILTETQYF
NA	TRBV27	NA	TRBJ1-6	TGTGCCAGCAGATACAGGGTTCAGAATTCACCCCTCCACTTT	CASRYRVQNSPLHF
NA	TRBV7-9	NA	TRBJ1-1	TGTTCCAGCAACCAAAAGGACTGGAACACTGAAGCTTTCTTT	CSSNQKDWNTEAFF
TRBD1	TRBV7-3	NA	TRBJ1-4	TGTGCCAGCAGCCTGGGACAGGTGCCTAATGAAAAACTGTTTTTT	CASSLGQVPNEKLFF
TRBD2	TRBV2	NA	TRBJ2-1	TGTGCCAGCAGTGCTGATGTGGGAGGGAATGAGCAGTTCTTC	CASSADVGGNEQFF
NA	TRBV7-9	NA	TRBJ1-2	TGTTCCAGCAGCTTAGTAACCCACGAAAGAGACTATGGCTACACCTTC	CSSSLVTHERDYGYTF
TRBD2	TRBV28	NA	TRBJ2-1	TGTGCCAGCAGCACACTAGCGGGAGACAATGAGCAGTTCTTC	CASSTLAGDNEQFF
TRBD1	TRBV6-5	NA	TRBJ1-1	TGTGCCAGCAGCGGACAGGGTGGTGAAGCTTTCTTT	CASSGQGGEAFF
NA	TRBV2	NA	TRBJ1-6	TGTGCCAGCAGTGATGGGGCAGGTTATAATTCACCCCTCCACTTT	CASSDGAGYNSPLHF
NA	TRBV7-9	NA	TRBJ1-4	TGTGCCAGCAGCCCCCCAGGACAGTCCGGGAAACTGTTTTTT	CASSPPGQSGKLFF
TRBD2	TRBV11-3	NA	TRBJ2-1	TGTGCCAGCAGCAGATTAGCGGGAGTCGGCAATGAGCAGTTCTTC	CASSRLAGVGNEQFF
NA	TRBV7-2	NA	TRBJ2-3	TGTGCCAGCAGTTCCGGAGTTCGTGCTAGCACAGATACGCAGTATTTT	CASSSGVRASTDTQYF
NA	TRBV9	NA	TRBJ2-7	TGTGCCAGCAGCCCAGGGTTATCCTACGAGCAGTACTTC	CASSPGLSYEQYF
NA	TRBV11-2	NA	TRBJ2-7	TGTGCCAGCAGCTTAGCGGGGTTCGAGCAGTACTTC	CASSLAGFEQYF
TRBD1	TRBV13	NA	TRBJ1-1	TGTGCCAGCAGCTTACAACAGGGGTGGGGGAACACTGAAGCTTCCTTT	CASSLQQGWGNTEASF
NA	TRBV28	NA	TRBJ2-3	TGTGCCAGCAGTCCCTCGGGGGTTCGAAGCACAGATACGCAGTATTTT	CASSPSGVRSTDTQYF
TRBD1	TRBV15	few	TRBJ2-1	TGTGCCACCAGCGGACAGGCTGCCCTCTCCTACAATGAGCAGTTCTTC	CATSGQAALSYNEQFF
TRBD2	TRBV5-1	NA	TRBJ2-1	TGCGCCAGCAGTCCGACTAGCGGCCACCCCAATGAGCAGTTCTTC	CASSPTSGHPNEQFF
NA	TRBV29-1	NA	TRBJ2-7	TGCAGCGTGGCCCCGGTCGGGTACGAGCAGTACTTC	CSVAPVGYEQYF
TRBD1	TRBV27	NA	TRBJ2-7	TGTGCCAGCAGTTCGCGGTCCGGGACAGGGAACGCGTACGAGCAGTACTTC	CASSSRSGTGNAYEQYF
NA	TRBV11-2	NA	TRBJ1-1	TGTGCCAGCAGCTTTCAGAACACTGAAGCTTTCTTT	CASSFQNTEAFF
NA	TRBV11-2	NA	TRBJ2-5	TGTGCCAGCAGCAAGGGCCCGGAGGGGGAGACCCAGTACTTC	CASSKGPEGETQYF
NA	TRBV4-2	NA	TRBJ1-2	TGTGCCAGCAGCCAACCTGAACTTTCTACCTCAGGGGGCTACACCTTC	CASSQPELSTSGGYTF
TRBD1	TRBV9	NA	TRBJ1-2	TGTGCCAGCAGCGTTTTGGACAGGGGGAACTATGGCTACACCTTC	CASSVLDRGNYGYTF
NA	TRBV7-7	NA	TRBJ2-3	TGTGCCAGCAGCTTAACCGCTACCACAGATACGCAGTATTTT	CASSLTATTDTQYF
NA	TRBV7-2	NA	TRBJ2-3	TGTGCCAGCAGCTTAAGTGCGCGGGGCACAGATACGCAGTATTTT	CASSLSARGTDTQYF
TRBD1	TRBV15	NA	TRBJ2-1	TGTGCCACCAGCAGAGAGGGAGGACAGGGAAACAATGAGCAGTTCTTC	CATSREGGQGNNEQFF
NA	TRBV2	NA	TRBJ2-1	TGTGCCAGCCAACTAGGAGGGCCGAGCTCCTACAATGGGCAGTTCTTC	CASQLGGPSSYNGQFF
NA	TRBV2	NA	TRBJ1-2	TGTGCCAGCAGTCACCGGGACAATTCTCAGCATGGCTACACCTTC	CASSHRDNSQHGYTF
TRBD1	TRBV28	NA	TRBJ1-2	TGTGCCAGCAGTCAAACAGGGGGCTATGGCTACACCTTC	CASSQTGGYGYTF
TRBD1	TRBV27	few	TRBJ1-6	TGTGCCAGCAGTTTTGGGGACAGAGATAATTCACCCCTCCACTTT	CASSFGDRDNSPLHF
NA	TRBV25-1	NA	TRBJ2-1	TGTGCCAGCAGTGACGGACAGATTAACAATGAGCAGTTCTTC	CASSDGQINNEQFF
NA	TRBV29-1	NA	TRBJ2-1	TGCAGCGTTGGGGCGGGACGACTTTACAATGAGCAGTTCTTC	CSVGAGRLYNEQFF
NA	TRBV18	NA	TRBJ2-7	TGTGCCAGCTCCCTTATGGACAGTCCCTACGAGCAGTACTTC	CASSLMDSPYEQYF
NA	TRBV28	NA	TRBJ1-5	TGTGCCAGCAGTATGACACGGAATAGCAATCAGCCCCAGCATTTT	CASSMTRNSNQPQHF
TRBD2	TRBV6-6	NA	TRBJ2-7	TGTGCCAGCAGTGGGACTAAGAACACGAGGCAGTACTTC	CASSGTKNTRQYF
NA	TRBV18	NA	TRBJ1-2	TGTGCCAGCTCTAGCTGGGTCGGAGATGGCTACACCTTC	CASSSWVGDGYTF
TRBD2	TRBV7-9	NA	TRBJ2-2	TGTGCCAGCAGCTTATACCCAGGGAGGGAGAACACCGGGGAGCTGTTTTTT	CASSLYPGRENTGELFF
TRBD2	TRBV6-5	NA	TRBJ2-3	TGTGCCAGCAGACTAGCGGGAGCCTCCGATACGCAGTATTTT	CASRLAGASDTQYF
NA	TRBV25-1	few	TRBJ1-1	TGTGCCAGCAGTGAAGGCCTTAACACTGAAGCTTTCTTT	CASSEGLNTEAFF
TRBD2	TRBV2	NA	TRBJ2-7	TGTGCCAGCAGTGAGAGGACTAGTATCAGTTACGAGCAGTACTTC	CASSERTSISYEQYF
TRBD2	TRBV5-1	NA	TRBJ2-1	TGCGCCAGCAGCTTGACGCCGGGGGGATACAATGAGCAGTTCTTC	CASSLTPGGYNEQFF
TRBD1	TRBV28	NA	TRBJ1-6	TGTGCCAGCAGCCGAATTACAGGGGTGATTTCACCCCTCCACTTT	CASSRITGVISPLHF
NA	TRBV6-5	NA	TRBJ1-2	TGTGCCAGCAGTTACGCCGGGGGTGCGGGCTACACCTTC	CASSYAGGAGYTF
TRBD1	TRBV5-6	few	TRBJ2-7	TGTGCCAGCAGCTTGGCCCTTGGACAGGGGAACTCCTACGAGCAGTACTTC	CASSLALGQGNSYEQYF
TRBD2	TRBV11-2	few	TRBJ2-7	TGTGCCAGCAGCTCACTAGCGGGACCACTCGAGCAGTACTTC	CASSSLAGPLEQYF
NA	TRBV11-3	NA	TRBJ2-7	TGTGCCAGCAGCACCGACGGTGACTACTCCGAGCAGTACTTC	CASSTDGDYSEQYF
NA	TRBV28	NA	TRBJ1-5	TGTGCCAGCAGTTTACGGGTCAGCTACAATCAGCCCCAGCATTTT	CASSLRVSYNQPQHF
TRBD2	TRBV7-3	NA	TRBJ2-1	TGTGCCAGCAGCACCCAAACGACTAGCGGGAGACATGAGCAGTTCTTC	CASSTQTTSGRHEQFF
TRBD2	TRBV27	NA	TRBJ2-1	TGTGCCAGCAGTCCCCCTTCCGCCCTAGCGGGGACCTACAATGAGCAGTTCTTC	CASSPPSALAGTYNEQFF